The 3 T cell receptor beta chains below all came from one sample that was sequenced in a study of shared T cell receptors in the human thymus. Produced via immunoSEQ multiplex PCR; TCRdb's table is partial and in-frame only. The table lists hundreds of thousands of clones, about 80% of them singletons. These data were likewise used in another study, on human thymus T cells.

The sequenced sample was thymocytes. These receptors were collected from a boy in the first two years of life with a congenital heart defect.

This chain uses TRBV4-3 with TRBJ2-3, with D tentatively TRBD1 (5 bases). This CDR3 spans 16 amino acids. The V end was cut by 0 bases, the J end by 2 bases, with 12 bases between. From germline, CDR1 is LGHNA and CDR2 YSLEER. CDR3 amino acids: CASSQEQRGSTDTQYF. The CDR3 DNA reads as TGCGCCAGCAGCCAAGAGCAAAGGGGATCCACAGATACGCAGTATTTT.

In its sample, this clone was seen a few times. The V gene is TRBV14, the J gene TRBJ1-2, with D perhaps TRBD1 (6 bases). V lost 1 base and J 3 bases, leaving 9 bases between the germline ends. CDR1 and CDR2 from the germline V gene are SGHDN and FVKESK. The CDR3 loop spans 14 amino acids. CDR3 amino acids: CASSQGTAHYGYTF. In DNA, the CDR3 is TGTGCCAGCAGCCAAGGGACAGCTCACTATGGCTACACCTTC.

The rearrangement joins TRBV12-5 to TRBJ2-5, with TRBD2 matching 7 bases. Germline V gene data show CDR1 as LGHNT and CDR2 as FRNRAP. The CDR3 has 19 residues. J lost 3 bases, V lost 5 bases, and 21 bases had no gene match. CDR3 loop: CASGPITWWSGLAEETQYF. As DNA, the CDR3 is TGTGCTAGTGGTCCAATAACGTGGTGGTCTGGGCTAGCGGAAGAGACCCAGTACTTC.